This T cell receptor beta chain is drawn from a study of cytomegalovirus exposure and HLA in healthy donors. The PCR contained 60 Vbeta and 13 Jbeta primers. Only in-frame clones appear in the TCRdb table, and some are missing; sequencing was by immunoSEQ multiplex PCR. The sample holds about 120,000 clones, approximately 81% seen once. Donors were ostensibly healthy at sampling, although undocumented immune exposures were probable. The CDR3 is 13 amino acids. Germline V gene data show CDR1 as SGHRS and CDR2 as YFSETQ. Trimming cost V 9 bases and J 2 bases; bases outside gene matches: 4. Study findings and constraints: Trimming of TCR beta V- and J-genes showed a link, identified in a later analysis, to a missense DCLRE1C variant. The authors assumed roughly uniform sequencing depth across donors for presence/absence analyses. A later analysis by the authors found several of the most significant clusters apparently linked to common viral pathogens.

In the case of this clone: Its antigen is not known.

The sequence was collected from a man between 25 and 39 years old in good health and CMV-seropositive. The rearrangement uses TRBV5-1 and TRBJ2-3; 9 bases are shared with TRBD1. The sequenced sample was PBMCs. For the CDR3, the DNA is TGCGCCACAGGACAGGGGAACACAGATACGCAGTATTTT. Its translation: CATGQGNTDTQYF. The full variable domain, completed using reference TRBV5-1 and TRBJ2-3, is KAGVTQTPRYLIKTRGQQVTLSCSPISGHRSVSWYQQTPGQGLQFLFEYFSETQRNKGNFPGRFSGRQFSNSRSEMNVSTLELGDSALYLCATGQGNTDTQYFGPGTRLTVL.